Below are 10 T cell receptor beta chains sequenced from a single sample in a study of cytomegalovirus exposure and HLA in healthy donors. This PCR relied on a set of 60 Vbeta primers and 13 Jbeta primers. Produced via immunoSEQ multiplex PCR; TCRdb's table is partial and in-frame only. The sample includes 160,000 or so clones, roughly 80% of them seen just once. The sequencing sample was made of PBMCs. These receptors were taken from a male donor in good health and CMV-seronegative.

This chain uses TRBV28 with TRBJ1-2, with 9 positions matching TRBD1. V was clipped by 4 bases and J by 6 bases; unmatched bases: 6. CDR1 and CDR2 from the germline V gene are MDHEN and SYDVKM. The CDR3 totals 14 residues. The CDR3 sequence: CASSSGQGIDGYTF. DNA for the CDR3: TGTGCCAGCAGTTCGGGACAGGGAATTGATGGCTACACCTTC.

The chain links TRBV4-2 to TRBJ2-1, with unresolved D. V lost 0 bases and J 0 bases, leaving 12 bases between the germline ends. From germline, CDR1 is LGHNA and CDR2 YNFKEQ. The CDR3 covers 17 residues. This CDR3 is CASSQDVATASYNEQFF. The DNA for the CDR3 is TGTGCCAGCAGCCAAGATGTGGCGACTGCCTCCTACAATGAGCAGTTCTTC.

This clone turned up a few times. This chain links TRBV5-1 with TRBJ2-3, with unresolved D. The CDR3 is made up of 15 amino acids. Germline values: CDR1 SGHRS, CDR2 YFSETQ. V was trimmed by 3 bases and J by 5 bases, leaving 16 bases between them. Written as DNA, the CDR3 is TGCGCCAGCAGCTCCAGGCCAAACGCGATAGATACGCAGTATTTT. It encodes CASSSRPNAIDTQYF. The full variable domain, with the rest looked up from reference TRBV5-1 and TRBJ2-3, is KAGVTQTPRYLIKTRGQQVTLSCSPISGHRSVSWYQQTPGQGLQFLFEYFSETQRNKGNFPGRFSGRQFSNSRSEMNVSTLELGDSALYLCASSSRPNAIDTQYFGPGTRLTVL.

The rearrangement uses TRBV11-2 and TRBJ2-7; TRBD1 matches 10 bases. The CDR3 runs 17 residues. V was clipped by 4 bases and J by 7 bases; unmatched bases: 16. Germline V lookup: CDR1 SGHAT, CDR2 FQNNGV. CDR3 nucleotides: TGTGCCAGCAGCTCCGGAGGTGGGGGACAGGGGTCGCGTGAGCAGTACTTC. It is translated as CASSSGGGGQGSREQYF.

This clone was detected a few times. The CDR3 here is CASSTQTGSLNSGNTIYF. The CDR3 DNA follows: TGTGCCAGCAGCACCCAGACAGGGTCCCTGAACTCTGGAAACACCATATATTTT. The chain uses TRBV7-6 and TRBJ1-3; the match to TRBD1 covers 7 bases. There are 18 residues in the CDR3. Per the germline V gene, CDR1 is SGHVS and CDR2 is FNYEAQ. The ends lost 5 bases at V and 0 bases at J; junction bases unmatched: 13. Full variable domain (outside the CDR3, taken from reference TRBV7-6 and TRBJ1-3): GAGVSQSPRYKVTKRGQDVALRCDPISGHVSLYWYRQALGQGPEFLTYFNYEAQQDKSGLPNDRFSAERPEGSISTLTIQRTEQRDSAMYRCASSTQTGSLNSGNTIYFGEGSWLTVV.

The chain joins TRBV30 to TRBJ2-1, with D perhaps matching TRBD2 (6 bases). Germline CDR1 reads GTSNPN; CDR2 reads SVGIG (reference sequence). V was clipped by 3 bases and J by 15 bases, with 21 bases between them. There are 13 residues in the CDR3. The CDR3 coding sequence is TGTGCCTGGAGAATAGGAGGGGCAGAGCCCCCGTTCTTC. Residues: CAWRIGGAEPPFF.

This sequence joins TRBV20-1 and TRBJ2-3, with unresolved D. Germline V gives CDR1 DFQATT, CDR2 SNEGSKA (reference sequence). V lost 3 bases to trimming and J lost 6 bases, with 4 bases between them. The CDR3 is 10 amino acids. The CDR3 nucleotides are TGCAGTGCTAGTGCGGATACGCAGTATTTT. This gives the protein CSASADTQYF.

This chain links TRBV5-1 with TRBJ2-5; TRBD2 aligns across 10 bases. CDR1 and CDR2 from the germline V gene are SGHRS and YFSETQ. With V trimmed by 0 bases and J by 4 bases, 9 bases remained unmatched. The CDR3 runs 17 residues. The chain's CDR3 is CASSLGPQRGGVETQYF. Written as DNA, the CDR3 is TGCGCCAGCAGCTTGGGTCCCCAGCGGGGGGGCGTAGAGACCCAGTACTTC.

V is TRBV2 and J is TRBJ2-7; 9 bases align to TRBD2. CDR3 length equals 16 residues. V gave up 0 bases and J gave up 3 bases; unmatched junction bases: 6. CDR1 is SNHLY, CDR2 FYNNEI, per germline. CDR3 sequence: CASSEARGGRIYEQYF. In DNA, the CDR3 is TGTGCCAGCAGTGAAGCGCGGGGGGGGCGGATCTACGAGCAGTACTTC.

This clone came up a few times. The chain links TRBV11-2 to TRBJ2-5, with TRBD1 identical over 9 bases. CDR1 SGHAT and CDR2 FQNNGV come from the germline V gene. The CDR3 has 16 residues. Losses at the gene ends were 3 bases for V and 1 base for J; bases not matched to a gene: 6. In nucleotides, the CDR3 is TGTGCCAGCAGCTTTACAGGGGGCACGGTCCAAGAGACCCAGTACTTC. Translated: CASSFTGGTVQETQYF.